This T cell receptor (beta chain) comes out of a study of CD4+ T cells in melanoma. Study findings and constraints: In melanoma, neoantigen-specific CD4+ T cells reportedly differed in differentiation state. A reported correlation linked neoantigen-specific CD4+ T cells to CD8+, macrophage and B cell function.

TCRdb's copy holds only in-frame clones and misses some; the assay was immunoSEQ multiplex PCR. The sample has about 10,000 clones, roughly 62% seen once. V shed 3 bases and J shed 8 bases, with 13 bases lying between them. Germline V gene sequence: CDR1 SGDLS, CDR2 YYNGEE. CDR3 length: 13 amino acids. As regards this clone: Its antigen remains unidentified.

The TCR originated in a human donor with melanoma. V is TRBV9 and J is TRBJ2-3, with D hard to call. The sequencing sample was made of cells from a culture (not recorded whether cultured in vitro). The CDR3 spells CASSEISGFTQYF. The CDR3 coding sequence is TGTGCCAGCAGCGAGATCTCGGGTTTTACGCAGTATTTT.